The clone carrying this T cell receptor beta chain is a singleton in its sample. Its antigen is still unknown. This sample was included in a study of radiation and T cells in renal cell carcinoma. Turning to the study itself: Nephrectomy followed 15 Gy stereotactic body radiation by 4 weeks.

The table came from immunoSEQ multiplex PCR; TCRdb's copy has only in-frame clones and leaves some out. The sample consists of about 130,000 clones, about 88% of them appearing once. Study outcomes and limitations: From baseline, blood top tumor clonotypes peaked at 2 weeks post-radiation.

Germline CDR1 is MNHEY and CDR2 is SMNVEV (reference sequence). There are 16 residues in the CDR3. The junction had 9 bases not matched to a gene; V was cut back by 0 bases and J by 5 bases. Time point here: blood 2 weeks post-SBRT. The treatment was: 15 Gy SBRT to primary tumor, nephrectomy 4 weeks later. After SBRT, blood was collected at 2 and 4 weeks, plus baseline. The tumor was a clear cell renal cell carcinoma. The receptor was derived from a woman between 70 and 85 years old with renal cell carcinoma. Sequenced here: blood, sampled from a patient whose treatment included radiotherapy and nephrectomy. This chain links TRBV27 with TRBJ1-2; 7 nucleotides line up with TRBD1. CDR3 sequence reads: CASSLSGQAILYGYTF. The CDR3 coding sequence is TGTGCCAGCAGTTTATCTGGACAGGCTATACTATATGGCTACACCTTC.